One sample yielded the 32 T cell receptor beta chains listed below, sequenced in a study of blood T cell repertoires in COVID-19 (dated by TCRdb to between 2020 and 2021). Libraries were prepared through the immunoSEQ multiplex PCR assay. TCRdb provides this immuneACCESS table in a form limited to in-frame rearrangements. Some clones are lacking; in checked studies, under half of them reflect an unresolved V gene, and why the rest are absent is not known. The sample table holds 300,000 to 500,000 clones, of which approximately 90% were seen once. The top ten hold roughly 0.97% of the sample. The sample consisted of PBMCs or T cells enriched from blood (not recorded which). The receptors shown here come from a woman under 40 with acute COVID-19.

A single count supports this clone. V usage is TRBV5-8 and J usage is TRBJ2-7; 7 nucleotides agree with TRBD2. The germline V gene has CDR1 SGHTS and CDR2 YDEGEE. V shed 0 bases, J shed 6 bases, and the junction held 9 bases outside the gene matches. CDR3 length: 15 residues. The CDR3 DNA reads TGTGCCAGCAGCTTGGTCCGGGGACGGGAGGCCGAGCAGTACTTC. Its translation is CASSLVRGREAEQYF.

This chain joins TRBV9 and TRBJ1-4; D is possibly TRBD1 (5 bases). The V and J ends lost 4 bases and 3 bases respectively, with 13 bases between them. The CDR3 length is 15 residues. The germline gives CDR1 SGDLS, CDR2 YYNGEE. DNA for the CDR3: TGTGCCAGCAGCTTCCGGGGGGGAGCTAATGAAAAACTGTTTTTT. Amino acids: CASSFRGGANEKLFF.

The CDR3 nucleotides are TGCGCCAGCAGCTTTATGGGGAGGGATGGCTACACCTTC. Protein sequence: CASSFMGRDGYTF. The chain couples TRBV5-1 to TRBJ1-2, with unresolved D. Deletions cut 2 bases from V and 6 bases from J, with 11 bases between. Germline V gene sequence: CDR1 SGHRS, CDR2 YFSETQ. The length of the CDR3 is 13 residues.

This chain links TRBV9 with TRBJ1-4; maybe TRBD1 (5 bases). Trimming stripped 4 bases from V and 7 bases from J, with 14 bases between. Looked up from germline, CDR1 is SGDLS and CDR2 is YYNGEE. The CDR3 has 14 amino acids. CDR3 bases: TGTGCCAGCAGCCCGGACATCCTTAGTGAAAAACTGTTTTTT. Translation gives CASSPDILSEKLFF.

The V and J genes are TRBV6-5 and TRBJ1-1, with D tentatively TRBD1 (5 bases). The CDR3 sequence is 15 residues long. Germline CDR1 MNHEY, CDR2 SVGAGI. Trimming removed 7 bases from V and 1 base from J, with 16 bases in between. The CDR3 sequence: CASNPAGVWNTEAFF. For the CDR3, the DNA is TGTGCCAGCAACCCTGCGGGGGTTTGGAACACTGAAGCTTTCTTT.

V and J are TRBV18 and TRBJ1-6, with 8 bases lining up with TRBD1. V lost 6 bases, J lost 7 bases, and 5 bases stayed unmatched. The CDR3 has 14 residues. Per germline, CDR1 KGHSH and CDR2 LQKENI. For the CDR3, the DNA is TGTGCCAGCTCGGCGGACAGGGTAAATTCACCCCTCCACTTT. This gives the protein CASSADRVNSPLHF.

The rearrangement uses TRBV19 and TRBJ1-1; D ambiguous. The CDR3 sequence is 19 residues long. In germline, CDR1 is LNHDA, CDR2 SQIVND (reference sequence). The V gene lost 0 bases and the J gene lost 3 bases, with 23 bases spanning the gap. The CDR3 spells CASSIDSYGRLAGDTEAFF. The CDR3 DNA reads TGTGCCAGTAGTATAGATTCCTACGGACGGCTGGCCGGGGACACTGAAGCTTTCTTT.

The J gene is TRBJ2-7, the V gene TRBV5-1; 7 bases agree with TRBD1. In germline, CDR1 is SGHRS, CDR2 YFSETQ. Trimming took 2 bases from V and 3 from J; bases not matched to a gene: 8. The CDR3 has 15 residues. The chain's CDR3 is CASSFPGQMIYEQYF. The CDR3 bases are TGCGCCAGCAGCTTCCCGGGACAGATGATCTACGAGCAGTACTTC. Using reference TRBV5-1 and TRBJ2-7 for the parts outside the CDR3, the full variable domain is KAGVTQTPRYLIKTRGQQVTLSCSPISGHRSVSWYQQTPGQGLQFLFEYFSETQRNKGNFPGRFSGRQFSNSRSEMNVSTLELGDSALYLCASSFPGQMIYEQYFGPGTRLTVT.

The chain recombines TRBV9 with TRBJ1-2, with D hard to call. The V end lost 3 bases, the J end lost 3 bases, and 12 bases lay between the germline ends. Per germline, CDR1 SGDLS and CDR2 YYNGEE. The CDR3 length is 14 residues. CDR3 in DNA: TGTGCCAGCAGCGGGAGGGTTTCGGACTATGGCTACACCTTC. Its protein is CASSGRVSDYGYTF.

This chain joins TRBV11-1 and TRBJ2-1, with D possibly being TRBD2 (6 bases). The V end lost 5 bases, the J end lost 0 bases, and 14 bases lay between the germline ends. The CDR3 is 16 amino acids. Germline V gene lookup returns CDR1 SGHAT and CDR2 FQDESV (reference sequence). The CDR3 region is CASSPSRESSYNEQFF. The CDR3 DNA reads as TGTGCCAGCAGCCCCTCCCGGGAGAGCTCCTACAATGAGCAGTTCTTC.

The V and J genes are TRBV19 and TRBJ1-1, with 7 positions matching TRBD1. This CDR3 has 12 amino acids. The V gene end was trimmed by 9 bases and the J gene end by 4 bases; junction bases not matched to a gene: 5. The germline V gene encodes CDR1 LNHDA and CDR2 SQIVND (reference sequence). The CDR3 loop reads CASRQGGTEAFF. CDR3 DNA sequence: TGTGCCAGCAGACAGGGCGGCACTGAAGCTTTCTTT.

CDR3 DNA: TGTGCCAGTAGTACGAGCGGACTAGCGGGCGTCTACGAGCAGTACTTC. Translating gives CASSTSGLAGVYEQYF. The chain recombines TRBV19 with TRBJ2-7, with TRBD2 matching 11 bases. Per the germline V gene, CDR1 is LNHDA and CDR2 is SQIVND (reference sequence). The CDR3 has 16 amino acids. V shed 4 bases and J 3 bases; nucleotides not matched to a gene: 8.

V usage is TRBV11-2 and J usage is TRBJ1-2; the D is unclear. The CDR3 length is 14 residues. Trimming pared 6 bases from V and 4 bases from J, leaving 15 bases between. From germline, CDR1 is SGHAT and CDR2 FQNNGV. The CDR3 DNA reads TGTGCCAGCAGTTCCCAAAGTATGAGCTATGGCTACACCTTC. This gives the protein CASSSQSMSYGYTF.

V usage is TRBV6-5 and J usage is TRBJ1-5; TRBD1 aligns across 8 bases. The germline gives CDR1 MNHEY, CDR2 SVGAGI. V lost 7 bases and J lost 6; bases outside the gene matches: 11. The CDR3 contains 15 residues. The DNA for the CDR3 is TGTGCCAGCACCGGGGTAGGACAGGGTCGTCAGCCCCAGCATTTT. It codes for CASTGVGQGRQPQHF.

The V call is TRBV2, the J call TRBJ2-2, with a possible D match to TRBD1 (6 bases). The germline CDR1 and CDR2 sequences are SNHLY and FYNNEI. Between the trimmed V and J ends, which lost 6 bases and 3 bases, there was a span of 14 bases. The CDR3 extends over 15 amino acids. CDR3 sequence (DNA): TGTGCCAGCAGAGCCGACAGGTCGGACACCGGGGAGCTGTTTTTT. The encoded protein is CASRADRSDTGELFF.

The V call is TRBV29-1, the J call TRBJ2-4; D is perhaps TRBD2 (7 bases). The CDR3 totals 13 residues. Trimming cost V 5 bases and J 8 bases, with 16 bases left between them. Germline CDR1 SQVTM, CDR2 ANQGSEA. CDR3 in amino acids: CSVLGGARDIQYF. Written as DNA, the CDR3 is TGCAGCGTTCTTGGGGGGGCGAGAGACATTCAGTACTTC.

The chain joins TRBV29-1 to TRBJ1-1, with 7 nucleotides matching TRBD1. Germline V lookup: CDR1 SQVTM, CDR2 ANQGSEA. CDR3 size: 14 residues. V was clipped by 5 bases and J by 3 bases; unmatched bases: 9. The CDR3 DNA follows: TGCAGCGTTCGAACAGGGGCCCAACACACTGAAGCTTTCTTT. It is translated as CSVRTGAQHTEAFF.

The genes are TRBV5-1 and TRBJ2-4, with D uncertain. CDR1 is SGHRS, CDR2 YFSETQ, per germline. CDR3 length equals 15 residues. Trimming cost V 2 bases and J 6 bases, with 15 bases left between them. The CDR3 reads CASSFANPLLNIQYF. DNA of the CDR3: TGCGCCAGCAGCTTCGCTAACCCCCTCTTAAACATTCAGTACTTC.

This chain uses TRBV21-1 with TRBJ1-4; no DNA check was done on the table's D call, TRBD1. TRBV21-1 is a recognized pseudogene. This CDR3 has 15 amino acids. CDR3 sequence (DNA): TGTGCCAGCAGCGCACTACAGGGGGTTGCTGAAAAACTGTTTTTT. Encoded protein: CASSALQGVAEKLFF.

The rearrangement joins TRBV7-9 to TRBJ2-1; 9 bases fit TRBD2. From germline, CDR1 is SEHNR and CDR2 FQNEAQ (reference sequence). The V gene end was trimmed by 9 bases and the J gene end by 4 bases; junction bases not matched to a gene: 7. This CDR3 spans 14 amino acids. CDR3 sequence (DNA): TGTGCCAGACCTGGGAGCGGGAGGTACAATGAGCAGTTCTTC. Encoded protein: CARPGSGRYNEQFF. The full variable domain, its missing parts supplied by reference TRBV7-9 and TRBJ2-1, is DTGVSQNPRHKITKRGQNVTFRCDPISEHNRLYWYRQTLGQGPEFLTYFQNEAQLEKSRLLSDRFSAERPKGSFSTLEIQRTEQGDSAMYLCARPGSGRYNEQFFGPGTRLTVL.

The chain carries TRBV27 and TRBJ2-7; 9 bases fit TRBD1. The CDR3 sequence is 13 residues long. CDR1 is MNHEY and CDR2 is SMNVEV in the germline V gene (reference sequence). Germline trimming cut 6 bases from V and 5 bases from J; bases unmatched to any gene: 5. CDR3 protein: CASSLTGGDEQYF. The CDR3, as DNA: TGTGCCAGCAGCTTAACAGGGGGCGACGAGCAGTACTTC.

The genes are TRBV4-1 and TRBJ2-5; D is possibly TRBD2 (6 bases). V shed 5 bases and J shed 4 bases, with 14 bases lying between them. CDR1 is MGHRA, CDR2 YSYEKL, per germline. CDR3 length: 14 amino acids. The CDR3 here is CASSEAGRSETQYF. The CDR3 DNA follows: TGCGCCAGCAGCGAGGCGGGGAGGTCAGAGACCCAGTACTTC.

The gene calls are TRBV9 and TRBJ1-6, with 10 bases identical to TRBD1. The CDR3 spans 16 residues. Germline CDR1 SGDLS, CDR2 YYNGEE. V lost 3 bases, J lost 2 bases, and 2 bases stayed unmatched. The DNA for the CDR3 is TGTGCCAGCAGCGCGGGACAGGGGCCCTATAATTCACCCCTCCACTTT. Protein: CASSAGQGPYNSPLHF.

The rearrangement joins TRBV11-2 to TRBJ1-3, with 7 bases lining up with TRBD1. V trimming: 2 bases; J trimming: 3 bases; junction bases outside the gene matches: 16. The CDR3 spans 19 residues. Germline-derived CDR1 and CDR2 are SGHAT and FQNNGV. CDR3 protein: CASSLSSSRDSLFGNTIYF. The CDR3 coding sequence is TGTGCCAGCAGCTTATCTTCGTCCCGGGACAGTCTTTTTGGAAACACCATATATTTT.

Here the CDR3 DNA reads TGTGCCAGCAGTGGGGGCCGAGCCAATACGGGACTTGACTACAATGAGCAGTTCTTC. Translation gives CASSGGRANTGLDYNEQFF. V gene TRBV2 combines with J gene TRBJ2-1; the D gene is possibly TRBD2 (6 bases). This CDR3 contains 19 residues. Per germline, CDR1 SNHLY and CDR2 FYNNEI. V gave up 4 bases and J gave up 3 bases, with 25 bases separating them.

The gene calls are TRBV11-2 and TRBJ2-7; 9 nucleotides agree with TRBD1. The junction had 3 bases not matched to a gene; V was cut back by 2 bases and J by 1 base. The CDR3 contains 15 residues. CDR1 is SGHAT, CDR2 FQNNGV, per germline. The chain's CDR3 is CASSLLTGGSYEQYF. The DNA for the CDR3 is TGTGCCAGCAGCTTACTGACAGGGGGATCCTACGAGCAGTACTTC.

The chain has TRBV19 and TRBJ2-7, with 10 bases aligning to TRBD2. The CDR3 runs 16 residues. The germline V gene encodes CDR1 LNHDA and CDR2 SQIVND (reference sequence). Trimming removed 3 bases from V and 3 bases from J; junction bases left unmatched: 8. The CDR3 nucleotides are TGTGCCAGTAGTATCGCTAGCGGGGGAGCTTTCTACGAGCAGTACTTC. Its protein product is CASSIASGGAFYEQYF.

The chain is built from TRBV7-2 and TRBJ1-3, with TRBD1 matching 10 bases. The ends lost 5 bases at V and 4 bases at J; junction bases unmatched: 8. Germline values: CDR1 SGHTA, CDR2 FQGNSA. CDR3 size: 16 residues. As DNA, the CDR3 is TGTGCCAGCAGCAGAAGCCGGGACAGGGGCGGAAACACCATATATTTT. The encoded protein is CASSRSRDRGGNTIYF.

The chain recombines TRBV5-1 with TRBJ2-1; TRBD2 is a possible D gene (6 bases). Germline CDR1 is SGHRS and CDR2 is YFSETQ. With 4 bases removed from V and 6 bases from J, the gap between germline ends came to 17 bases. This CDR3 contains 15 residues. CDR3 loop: CASSQLARGTNEQFF. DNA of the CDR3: TGCGCCAGCAGCCAGCTAGCGAGGGGAACCAATGAGCAGTTCTTC.

The CDR3 loop reads CASTELRQETQYF. CDR3 nucleotides: TGTGCCAGCACCGAACTGCGACAAGAGACCCAGTACTTC. The rearrangement joins TRBV2 to TRBJ2-5; no reliable D call. Trimming removed 7 bases at V and 2 bases at J, with 11 bases between. The germline V gene has CDR1 SNHLY and CDR2 FYNNEI. The CDR3 is 13 amino acids.

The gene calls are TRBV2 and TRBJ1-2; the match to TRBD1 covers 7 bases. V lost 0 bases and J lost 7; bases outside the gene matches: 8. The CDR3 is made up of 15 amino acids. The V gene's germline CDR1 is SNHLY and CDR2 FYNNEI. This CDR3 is CASSEATGVPTGYTF. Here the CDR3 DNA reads TGTGCCAGCAGTGAAGCCACAGGGGTTCCGACTGGCTACACCTTC.

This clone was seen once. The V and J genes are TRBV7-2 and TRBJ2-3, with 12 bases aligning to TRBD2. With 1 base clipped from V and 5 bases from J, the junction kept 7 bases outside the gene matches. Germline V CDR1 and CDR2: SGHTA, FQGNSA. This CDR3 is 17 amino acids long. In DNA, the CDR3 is TGTGCCAGCAGCTTAGTGACGACTAGCGGGGGTATAGATACGCAGTATTTT. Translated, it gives CASSLVTTSGGIDTQYF.